This T cell receptor (beta chain) emerged from a study of vaccination and CD4 T cells after COVID-19. As for the study in general: Convalescent donors: six male, four female; seven Caucasian, two Asian, one multiracial, two Hispanic. Cellular stimulation was performed using overlapping spike peptides derived from SARS-CoV-2, HCoV-NL63, HCoV-OC43 and HCoV-229E. Typically, post-vaccine samples were obtained a median approximately 74 days after dose two, within a range of 14 to 241.

Germline assignment: CDR1 SGHVS and CDR2 FQNEAQ. V lost 2 bases to trimming and J lost 4 bases, with 11 bases between them. This CDR3 spans 15 amino acids. Sample treatment: approximately 10-day PBMC culture with coronavirus spike peptide pools or control peptides (ViraFEST assay). TCRs were sequenced by ViraFEST after antigen-specific T cells had been expanded with peptide pools. Details on this clonotype: The target antigen is unknown.

Cultured CD4+ T cell DNA was sequenced using the Oncomine TCR Beta short-read assay. TCRdb re-called the PCR reads with MiXCR, one entry per CDR3 protein. The sample has about 23,000 distinct CDR3 sequences, around 42% seen once. Sequenced here: CD4+ T cells from blood, cultured in vitro, sampled before SARS-CoV-2 vaccination. This TCR was sampled from a human donor who received a COVID-19 vaccine. The chain employs TRBV7-8 and TRBJ2-2; D not resolved. The CDR3 DNA is TGTGCCAGCAGCTTATCCTCGGGCGGCACCGGGGAGCTGTTTTTT. Translated, it gives CASSLSSGGTGELFF.